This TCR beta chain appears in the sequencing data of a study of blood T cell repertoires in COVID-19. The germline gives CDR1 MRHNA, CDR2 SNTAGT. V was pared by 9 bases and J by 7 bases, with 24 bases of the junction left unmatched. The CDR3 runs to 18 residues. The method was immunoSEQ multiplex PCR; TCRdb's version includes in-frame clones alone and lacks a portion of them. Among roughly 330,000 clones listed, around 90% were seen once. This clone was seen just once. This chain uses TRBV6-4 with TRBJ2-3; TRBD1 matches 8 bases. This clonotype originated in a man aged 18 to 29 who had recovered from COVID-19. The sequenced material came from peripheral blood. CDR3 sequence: CARSRTGRSSASLNTQYF. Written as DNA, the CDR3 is TGTGCCAGGTCCCGGACAGGGCGGTCCTCCGCCTCGTTGAATACGCAGTATTTT.